The entry that follows covers one T cell receptor (beta chain) sequence. What it binds is unknown. These data are taken from a study of cytotoxic CD8 clonotypes in ibrutinib-treated CLL. Study-level information: Included were some eleven relapsed/refractory and some 15 treatment-naive patients, of whom fewer than 18 were IGHV unmutated.

General observations from the study: The study found baseline clonality above age-matched healthy donors, tracking circulating CD8+ T-cell counts.

Targeted sequencing depth ranged from 1 in 200,000 to 1 in 1 million T cells. Sequencing used immunoSEQ multiplex PCR; TCRdb keeps in-frame clones, though not all of them. The data contain 140,000 to 150,000 clones, about 70% of them seen just once; the ten biggest clones take up just over 5%. The CDR3 length is 15 residues. CDR1 LNHNV and CDR2 YYDKDF come from the germline V gene (reference sequence). V lost 1 base and J lost 8, with 12 bases in between. Cryopreserved PBMCs supplied roughly 2 micrograms of genomic DNA for TCR beta libraries. This chain connects TRBV15 to TRBJ1-6; a weak D match, TRBD1 (6 bases). The TCR originated in a human donor with chronic lymphocytic leukemia. This sample comprised PBMCs, obtained after 24 months of ibrutinib treatment. The CDR3 DNA reads as TGTGCCACCAGCAGAGGAGGGGGACACTATTCACCCCTCCACTTT. This encodes CATSRGGGHYSPLHF.